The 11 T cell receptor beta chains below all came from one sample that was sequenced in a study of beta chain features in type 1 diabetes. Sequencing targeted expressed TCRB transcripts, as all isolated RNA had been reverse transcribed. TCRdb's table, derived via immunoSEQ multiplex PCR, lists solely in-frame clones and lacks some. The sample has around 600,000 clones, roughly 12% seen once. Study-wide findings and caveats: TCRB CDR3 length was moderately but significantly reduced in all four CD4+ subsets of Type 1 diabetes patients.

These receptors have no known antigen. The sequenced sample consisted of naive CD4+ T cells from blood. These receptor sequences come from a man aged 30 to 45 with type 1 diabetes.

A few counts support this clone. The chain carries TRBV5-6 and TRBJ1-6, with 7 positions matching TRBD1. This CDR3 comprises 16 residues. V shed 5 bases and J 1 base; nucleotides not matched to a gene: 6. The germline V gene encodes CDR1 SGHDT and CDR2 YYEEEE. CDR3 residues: CASRAGTASYNSPLHF. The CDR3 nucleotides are TGTGCCAGCAGGGCTGGGACAGCTTCCTATAATTCACCCCTCCACTTT.

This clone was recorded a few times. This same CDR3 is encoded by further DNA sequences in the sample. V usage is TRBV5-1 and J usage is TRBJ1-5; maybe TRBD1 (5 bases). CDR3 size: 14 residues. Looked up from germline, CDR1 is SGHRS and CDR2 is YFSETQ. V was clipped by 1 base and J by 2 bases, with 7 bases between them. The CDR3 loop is CASSLQGGNQPQHF. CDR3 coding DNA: TGCGCCAGCAGCTTGCAGGGAGGCAATCAGCCCCAGCATTTT.

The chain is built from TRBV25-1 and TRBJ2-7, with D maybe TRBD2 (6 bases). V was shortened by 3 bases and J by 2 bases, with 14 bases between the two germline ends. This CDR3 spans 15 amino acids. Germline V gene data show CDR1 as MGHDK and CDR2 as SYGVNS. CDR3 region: CASSDAGRLPYEQYF. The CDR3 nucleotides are TGTGCCAGCAGTGATGCGGGACGATTACCCTACGAGCAGTACTTC.

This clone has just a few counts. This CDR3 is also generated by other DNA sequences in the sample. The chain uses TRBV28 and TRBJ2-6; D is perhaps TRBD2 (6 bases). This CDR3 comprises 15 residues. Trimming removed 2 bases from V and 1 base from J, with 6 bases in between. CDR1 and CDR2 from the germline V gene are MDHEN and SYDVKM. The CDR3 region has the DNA TGTGCCAGCAGTTTAGGGGGGTCTGGGGCCAACGTCCTGACTTTC. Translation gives CASSLGGSGANVLTF. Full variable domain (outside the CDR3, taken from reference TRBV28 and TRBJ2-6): DVKVTQSSRYLVKRTGEKVFLECVQDMDHENMFWYRQDPGLGLRLIYFSYDVKMKEKGDIPEGYSVSREKKERFSLILESASTNQTSMYLCASSLGGSGANVLTFGAGSRLTVL.

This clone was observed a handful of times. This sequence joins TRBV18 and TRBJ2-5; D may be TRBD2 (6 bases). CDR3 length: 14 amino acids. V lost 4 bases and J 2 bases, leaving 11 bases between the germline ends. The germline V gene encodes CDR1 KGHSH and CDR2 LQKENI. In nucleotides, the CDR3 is TGTGCCAGCTCACTGAGGGGACTTCAAGAGACCCAGTACTTC. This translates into CASSLRGLQETQYF.

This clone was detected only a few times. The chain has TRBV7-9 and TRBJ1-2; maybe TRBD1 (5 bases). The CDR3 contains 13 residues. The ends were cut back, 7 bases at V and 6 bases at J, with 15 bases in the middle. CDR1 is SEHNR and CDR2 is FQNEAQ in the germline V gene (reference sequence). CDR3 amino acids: CASTPGTGNGYTF. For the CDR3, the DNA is TGTGCCAGCACCCCCGGGACGGGCAATGGCTACACCTTC.

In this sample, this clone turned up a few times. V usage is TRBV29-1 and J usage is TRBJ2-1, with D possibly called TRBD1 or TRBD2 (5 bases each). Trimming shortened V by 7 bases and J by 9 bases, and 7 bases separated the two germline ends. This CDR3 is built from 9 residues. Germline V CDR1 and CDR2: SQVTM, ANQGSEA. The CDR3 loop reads CSAGTEQFF. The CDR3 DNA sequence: TGCAGCGCCGGGACTGAGCAGTTCTTC.

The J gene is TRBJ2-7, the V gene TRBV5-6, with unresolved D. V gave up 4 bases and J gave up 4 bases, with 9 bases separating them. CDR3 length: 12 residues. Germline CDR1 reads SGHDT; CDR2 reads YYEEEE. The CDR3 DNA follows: TGTGCCAGCAGCCTCACAAGTTACGAGCAGTACTTC. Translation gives CASSLTSYEQYF.

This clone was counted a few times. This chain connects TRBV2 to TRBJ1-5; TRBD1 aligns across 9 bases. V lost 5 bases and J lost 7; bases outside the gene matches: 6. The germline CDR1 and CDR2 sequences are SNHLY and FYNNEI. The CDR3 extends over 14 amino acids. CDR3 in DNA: TGTGCCAGCAGTCACGGACAGGGGCAACAGCCCCAGCATTTT. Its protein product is CASSHGQGQQPQHF.

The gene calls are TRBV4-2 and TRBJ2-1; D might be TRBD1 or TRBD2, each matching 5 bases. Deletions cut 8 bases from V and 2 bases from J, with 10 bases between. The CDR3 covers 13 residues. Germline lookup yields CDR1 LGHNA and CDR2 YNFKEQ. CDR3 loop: CASGRGAYNEQFF. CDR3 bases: TGTGCCAGCGGGAGAGGGGCCTACAATGAGCAGTTCTTC.

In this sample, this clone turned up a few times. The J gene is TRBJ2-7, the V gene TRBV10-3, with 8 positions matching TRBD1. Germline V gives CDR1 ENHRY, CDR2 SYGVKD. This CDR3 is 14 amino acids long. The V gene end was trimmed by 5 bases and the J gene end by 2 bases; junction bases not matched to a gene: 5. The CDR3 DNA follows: TGTGCCATCAGTCCGGCACAGGGGGCCTACGAGCAGTACTTC. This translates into CAISPAQGAYEQYF.